These T cell receptor beta chains were read from a single sample in a study of T cells after yellow fever vaccination. TCRdb used MiXCR to reprocess the 5' RACE reads, holding one entry per CDR3 protein. The data contain about 330,000 distinct CDR3 sequences, around 6.8% of them singletons. The source was PBMCs, collected roughly 46 days after the first yellow fever vaccination. These receptors all come from a man between 18 and 35 years old who received the YFV17D yellow fever vaccine. The CDR3 runs from the conserved cysteine through the conserved F or W. The D gene is left open where the match is weak. Not all rows give a size; the values are once, few, many and, for expanded clones, a class.

j_call d_call v_call clone_size cdr3_nt cdr3_aa
TRBJ1-2 - TRBV7-2 many TGTGCCAGCAGCTGGGGAAGGGTTGGCTATGGCTACACCTTC CASSWGRVGYGYTF
TRBJ2-7 TRBD2 TRBV29-1 - TGCAGCGTTGAAGATCAAGCGGGAGGTTCCGTCTACGAGCAGTACTTC CSVEDQAGGSVYEQYF
TRBJ2-5 - TRBV7-3 - TGTGCCAGCAGCCCCCGGGGGAGACTCCAAGAGACCCAGTACTTC CASSPRGRLQETQYF
TRBJ2-7 - TRBV5-6 few TGTGCCAGCCGAGTCGGAGGGTTCTACGAGCAGTACTTC CASRVGGFYEQYF
TRBJ1-5 TRBD1 TRBV9 few TGTGCCAGCAGCATACTATCCTCAGGGGGGCCCCAGCATTTT CASSILSSGGPQHF
TRBJ1-3 - TRBV10-3 - TGTGCCATCGGACCGGCCTTTATGCACACCATATATTTT CAIGPAFMHTIYF
TRBJ2-7 TRBD1 TRBV4-1 - TGCGCCAGCAGCCAACAGGACAGGGACTTGGACGAGCAGTACTTC CASSQQDRDLDEQYF
TRBJ1-3 - TRBV6-5 - TGTGCCAGCAGTTACAACAGGGCGTCTGGAAACACCATATATTTT CASSYNRASGNTIYF
TRBJ2-6 - TRBV5-1 few TGCGCCAGCAGCTTGAGGGTACCGGCCAACGTCCTGACTTTC CASSLRVPANVLTF
TRBJ1-1 TRBD1 TRBV5-5 many TGTGCCAGCAGCCTCGGACAGGGGGTCGGCACTGAAGCTTTCTTT CASSLGQGVGTEAFF
TRBJ2-7 - TRBV29-1 few TGCAGCGTTGAAGGTGTGGGGCTGATGGGCGAGCAGTACTTC CSVEGVGLMGEQYF
TRBJ2-3 TRBD2 TRBV10-1 - TGCGCCAGCAGTGAGAACCCGGCTAGCGGGGAGTCAGATACGCAGTATTTT CASSENPASGESDTQYF
TRBJ1-2 - TRBV7-9 - TGTGCCAGCAGCTCCAGCGGGGGAGCTAACTATGGCTACACCTTC CASSSSGGANYGYTF
TRBJ2-5 TRBD1 TRBV24-1 few TGTGCCACCAGTGATTCGGGACAGGGGCAAGAGACCCAGTACTTC CATSDSGQGQETQYF
TRBJ2-2 - TRBV24-1 - TGTGCCACCAGTGATTTCTTCGGAACCGGGGAGCTGTTTTTT CATSDFFGTGELFF
TRBJ1-3 - TRBV7-9 few TGTGCCAGCAGCTTAGGACCCGAGTGGAACACCATATATTTT CASSLGPEWNTIYF
TRBJ2-2 TRBD1 TRBV27 few TGTGCCAGCAGTTACCGGGACAGACTTATCACCGGGGAGCTGTTTTTT CASSYRDRLITGELFF
TRBJ2-3 - TRBV5-1 few TGCGCCACCCAAGACGGTAGCGGAAGCACAGATACGCAGTATTTT CATQDGSGSTDTQYF
TRBJ1-5 - TRBV6-1 - TGTGCCAGTTGGGGGGGAATTCGCAATCAGCCCCAGCATTTT CASWGGIRNQPQHF
TRBJ1-5 - TRBV18 few TGTGCCAGCTCACCAAGGGACCTCCGAGGCGGTCAGCCCCAGCATTTT CASSPRDLRGGQPQHF
TRBJ1-5 - TRBV5-6 few TGTGCCAGCAGCGGCGGGGTTAGCAATCAGCCCCAGCATTTT CASSGGVSNQPQHF
TRBJ2-4 - TRBV4-1 few TGCGCCAGCAGCCGATTACTCACCGGGACTGTAAACATTCAGTACTTC CASSRLLTGTVNIQYF
TRBJ2-1 TRBD2 TRBV5-1 many TGCGCCAGCAGCCCGGAAGTGGGGGGGTACAATGAGCAGTTCTTC CASSPEVGGYNEQFF
TRBJ2-1 TRBD1 TRBV4-1 few TGCGCCAGCAGCCAAGCGGTGGCCAGGGGGTCGTCTGAGCAGTTCTTC CASSQAVARGSSEQFF
TRBJ1-2 - TRBV20-1 many TGCAGTGCTAGTGGAGTTACAGGGCCCTTGTTTGCGGGTGGCTACACCTTC CSASGVTGPLFAGGYTF
TRBJ2-5 - TRBV27 few TGTGCCAGCAGTTTGTACAGGGACGAGACCCAGTACTTC CASSLYRDETQYF
TRBJ1-5 - TRBV7-3 - TGTGCCAGCAGCTCCGATAGCAATCAGCCCCAGCATTTT CASSSDSNQPQHF
TRBJ2-5 - TRBV11-1 - TGTGCCAGCAGCTTAGCGTTTCGGGGGCAACCGCGCCAAGAGACCCAGTACTTC CASSLAFRGQPRQETQYF
TRBJ2-1 - TRBV6-2/TRBV6-3 few TGTGCCAGCAGCGACCAAACCTACAATGAGCAGTTCTTC CASSDQTYNEQFF
TRBJ1-1 TRBD1 TRBV6-5 few TGTGCCAGCAGTTACACGGAGCGACAGGGGTGGTTGATAGCGGAAGCTTTCTTT CASSYTERQGWLIAEAFF
TRBJ2-3 TRBD2 TRBV28 many TGTGCCAGCAGTTTACAAGCGGGGGGCGGCGCAGATACGCAGTATTTT CASSLQAGGGADTQYF
TRBJ1-5 - TRBV18 few TGTGCCAGCTCACCATACAGGGTTAGCAATCAGCCCCAGCATTTT CASSPYRVSNQPQHF
TRBJ2-5 - TRBV29-1 - TGCAGCGTTGAAACCCGGGGTCGTCGGGAGACCCAGTACTTC CSVETRGRRETQYF
TRBJ2-5 - TRBV7-9 - TGTGCCAGCAGCGTTGTTGAGACCCAGTACTTC CASSVVETQYF
TRBJ2-2 - TRBV18 few TGTGCCAGCTCACCACCAGGGTCTGCCGGGGAGCTGTTTTTT CASSPPGSAGELFF
TRBJ2-3 - TRBV7-2 many TGTGCCAGCAGCTTAGAATCCCGGGCAGATACGCAGTATTTT CASSLESRADTQYF
TRBJ2-1 - TRBV20-1 few TGCAGTGCCCCCCGTGGAAATGAGCAGTTCTTC CSAPRGNEQFF
TRBJ2-7 TRBD2 TRBV15 - TGTGCCACCAGCGTAACCGGGACTAGCGGCTACGAGCAGTACTTC CATSVTGTSGYEQYF
TRBJ2-3 - TRBV5-1 - TGCGCCAGCAGCTTGTTTTCCGGCAGGGACGGCACAGATACGCAGTATTTT CASSLFSGRDGTDTQYF
TRBJ1-2 TRBD1 TRBV5-1 - TGCGCCAGCAGCTTGTTGGAGACAGGGAACTATGGCTACACCTTC CASSLLETGNYGYTF
TRBJ1-1 - TRBV5-1 - TGCGCCAGCAGCTTGACCGGGCCTCAAACTGAAGCTTTCTTT CASSLTGPQTEAFF
TRBJ2-3 TRBD2 TRBV5-4 - TGTGCCAGCAGCTTGGCGCGCGGGGGGCCCACAGATACGCAGTATTTT CASSLARGGPTDTQYF